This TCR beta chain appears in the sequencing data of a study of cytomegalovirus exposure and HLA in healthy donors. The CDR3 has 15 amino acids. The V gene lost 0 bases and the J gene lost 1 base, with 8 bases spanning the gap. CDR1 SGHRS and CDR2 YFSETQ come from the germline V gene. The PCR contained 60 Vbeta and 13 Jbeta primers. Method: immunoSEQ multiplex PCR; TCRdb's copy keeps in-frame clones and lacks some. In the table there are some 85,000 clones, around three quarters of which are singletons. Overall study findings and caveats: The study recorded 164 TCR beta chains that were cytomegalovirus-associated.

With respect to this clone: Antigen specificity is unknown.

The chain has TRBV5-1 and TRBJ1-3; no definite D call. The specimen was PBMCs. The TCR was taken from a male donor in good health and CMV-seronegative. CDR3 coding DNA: TGCGCCAGCAGCTTGGAGCGGCCGTCTGGAAACACCATATATTTT. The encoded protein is CASSLERPSGNTIYF.